What follows are 10 T cell receptor beta chains derived from one specimen sequenced in a study of blood T cell repertoires in COVID-19. Profiling relied on immunoSEQ multiplex PCR, and the TCRdb table lists in-frame clones only, not all of them. The sample records 65,000 or so clones, approximately 80% being singletons. The material sequenced was peripheral blood. The receptors originated from a man aged 25-45 years with COVID-19, enrolled during active disease.

CDR3: CASSAADLGQGILQPQHF. The CDR3 coding sequence is TGTGCCAGCAGCGCCGCCGACCTGGGACAGGGGATATTACAGCCCCAGCATTTT. The chain is built from TRBV7-8 and TRBJ1-5; TRBD1 matches at 10 bases. Germline trimming cut 5 bases from V and 7 bases from J; bases unmatched to any gene: 17. CDR1 and CDR2 (germline): SGHVS, FQNEAQ. CDR3 length: 18 residues.

The V call is TRBV27, the J call TRBJ2-7; TRBD2 agrees at 7 bases. The CDR3 length is 14 residues. The V gene end was trimmed by 3 bases and the J gene end by 4 bases; junction bases not matched to a gene: 6. Germline CDR1 and CDR2: MNHEY and SMNVEV (reference sequence). The chain's CDR3 is CASSFSAGTYEQYF. The CDR3 DNA reads as TGTGCCAGCAGTTTCTCAGCGGGAACGTACGAGCAGTACTTC.

The V call is TRBV3-1 (or the pseudogene TRBV3-2), the J call TRBJ2-5, with D tentatively TRBD2 (6 bases). The CDR3 runs to 14 residues. Germline-derived CDR1 and CDR2 are LGHDT and YNNKEL (reference sequence). Trimming removed 5 bases from V and 5 bases from J, with 15 bases in between. CDR3 coding DNA: TGTGCCAGCAGCTCGAATCGGGACTGGGAGACCCAGTACTTC. Protein product: CASSSNRDWETQYF.

V is TRBV21-1 and J is TRBJ1-3; the D segment call TRBD1 is taken from the table without a DNA check. TRBV21-1 is a pseudogene. CDR3 length: 9 residues. The CDR3 nucleotides are TGTGCCGGCCGCTCCACCATATATTTT. Its translation: CAGRSTIYF.

The rearrangement joins TRBV11-2 to TRBJ2-1; TRBD2 matches at 9 bases. This CDR3 is built from 15 residues. V gave up 6 bases and J gave up 7 bases; unmatched junction bases: 10. Per the germline V gene, CDR1 is SGHAT and CDR2 is FQNNGV. CDR3: CASRIAGAPWNEQFF. The CDR3 DNA reads as TGTGCCAGCAGAATAGCGGGAGCCCCCTGGAATGAGCAGTTCTTC.

The chain links TRBV6-1 to TRBJ2-1; a weak D match, TRBD2 (6 bases). Germline V gene sequence: CDR1 MNHNS, CDR2 SASEGT. V gave up 4 bases and J gave up 8 bases, with 21 bases separating them. The CDR3 totals 16 residues. This CDR3 is CASSGSGRDHPDEQFF. In DNA form, the CDR3 reads TGTGCCAGCAGTGGGTCGGGGCGGGACCATCCCGATGAGCAGTTCTTC.

The chain's CDR3 is CATSPGDSNQPQHF. The CDR3 DNA sequence: TGTGCCACCAGCCCAGGGGATAGCAATCAGCCCCAGCATTTT. This rearrangement joins TRBV15 to TRBJ1-5, with D possibly matching TRBD1 (6 bases). Germline CDR1 is LNHNV and CDR2 is YYDKDF (reference sequence). Trimming stripped 5 bases from V and 0 bases from J, with 8 bases between. The CDR3 consists of 14 residues.

This sequence joins TRBV7-2 and TRBJ2-5; tentative D call: TRBD1 (5 bases). The CDR3 has 15 amino acids. Germline V lookup: CDR1 SGHTA, CDR2 FQGNSA. The V end lost 5 bases, the J end lost 1 base, and 14 bases lay between the germline ends. This chain's CDR3 is CASSVTDRSQETQYF. CDR3 DNA sequence: TGTGCCAGCAGCGTGACCGACAGAAGCCAAGAGACCCAGTACTTC.

The V and J genes are TRBV6-6 and TRBJ1-4; the D gene is possibly TRBD1 (6 bases). The germline gives CDR1 MNHNY, CDR2 SVGAGI (reference sequence). Trimming stripped 6 bases from V and 8 bases from J, with 16 bases between. The CDR3 loop spans 14 amino acids. This chain's CDR3 is CASSRGQNLEKLFF. DNA for the CDR3: TGTGCCAGCAGCCGTGGACAGAATTTAGAAAAACTGTTTTTT.

The genes are TRBV28 and TRBJ2-7, with TRBD1 matching 10 bases. There are 15 residues in the CDR3. Germline CDR1 MDHEN, CDR2 SYDVKM. Trimming at V came to 5 bases and at J to 7 bases, leaving 11 bases not matched to a gene. The chain's CDR3 is CASSGQDRGSWEQYF. The DNA for the CDR3 is TGTGCCAGCAGTGGACAGGACAGGGGGTCTTGGGAGCAGTACTTC.